The rows below give T cell receptor beta chains drawn from one sample of a study of CD8 T cells in Susac syndrome. TCRdb called the immunoSEQ multiplex PCR reads again in MiXCR, with one record for every CDR3 protein. The sample contains fewer than 35,000 distinct CDR3 sequences, 94% of which appear only once. The sequenced sample consisted of CD8+ T cells from PBMCs. The origin of the receptors is a human donor in good health. The CDR3 runs from the conserved cysteine through the conserved F or W. Each record gives: D gene, V gene, J gene, clone size, CDR3 protein, CDR3 DNA. D genes are given only for firm matches. The size of a clone is reported for some rows only, either as once, few or many, or as a class for expanded clones.

>-|TRBV7-9|TRBJ2-6|-
CASSLELPGGTGANVLTF
TGTGCCAGCAGCTTAGAATTGCCAGGGGGGACTGGGGCCAACGTCCTGACTTTC
>-|TRBV29-1|TRBJ2-7|-
CSVGETYTPYEQYF
TGCAGCGTTGGAGAGACCTATACCCCCTACGAGCAGTACTTC
>-|TRBV4-3|TRBJ1-1|once
CASSQGGVDWGTEAFF
TGCGCCAGCAGCCAGGGGGGGGTGGACTGGGGCACTGAAGCTTTCTTT
>-|TRBV27|TRBJ2-3|-
CASSPVGAFGTDTQYF
TGTGCCAGCAGCCCTGTTGGGGCCTTCGGCACAGATACGCAGTATTTT
>-|TRBV2|TRBJ1-4|-
CASSGSKAVHEKLFF
TGTGCCAGCAGCGGTAGCAAGGCCGTTCACGAAAAACTGTTTTTT
>-|TRBV11-2|TRBJ1-5|-
CASSLLGEQPQHF
TGTGCCAGCAGCTTATTGGGTGAGCAGCCCCAGCATTTT
>TRBD1|TRBV7-9|TRBJ1-6|-
CASSLEGQRTLHF
TGTGCCAGCAGCTTAGAGGGACAGCGCACCCTCCACTTT
>-|TRBV14|TRBJ2-3|-
CASSQDQGSGTDTQYF
TGTGCCAGCAGCCAAGATCAAGGGTCAGGCACAGATACGCAGTATTTT
>-|TRBV5-6|TRBJ1-5|-
CASSARGVISNQPQHF
TGTGCCAGCAGTGCCCGGGGTGTTATCAGCAATCAGCCCCAGCATTTT
>-|TRBV7-9|TRBJ2-1|-
CASSPDNEQFF
TGTGCCAGCAGCCCCGACAATGAGCAGTTCTTC
>-|TRBV12-3/TRBV12-4|TRBJ1-5|-
CASSSKVGTSNQPQHF
TGTGCCAGCAGTTCGAAGGTCGGGACCAGCAATCAGCCCCAGCATTTT
>-|TRBV6-2/TRBV6-3|TRBJ2-3|-
CASSYGGRETDTQYF
TGTGCCAGCAGTTATGGAGGGCGTGAGACAGATACGCAGTATTTT
>-|TRBV18|TRBJ2-1|-
CASSPPSGVLYNEQFF
TGTGCCAGCTCACCACCGTCGGGTGTCCTCTACAATGAGCAGTTCTTC
>-|TRBV19|TRBJ1-5|-
CASSRGNQPQHF
TGTGCCAGTAGTAGGGGCAATCAGCCCCAGCATTTT
>TRBD2|TRBV20-1|TRBJ2-3|-
CSAPRRRGGPFRTDTQYF
TGCAGTGCCCCCAGGAGGCGGGGGGGCCCTTTTAGAACAGATACGCAGTATTTT
>-|TRBV6-1|TRBJ2-2|-
CASSERAGGETGELFF
TGTGCCAGCAGTGAAAGGGCAGGGGGGGAAACCGGGGAGCTGTTTTTT
>-|TRBV3-1|TRBJ2-7|-
CASSHGLYEQYF
TGTGCCAGCAGCCACGGGTTATACGAGCAGTACTTC
>TRBD1|TRBV7-9|TRBJ1-5|-
CASSHNRDSGNQPQHF
TGTGCCAGCAGCCACAACCGGGACAGCGGGAATCAGCCCCAGCATTTT
>TRBD2|TRBV7-2|TRBJ2-7|once
CASSLGLAGPGEQYF
TGTGCCAGCAGCTTAGGACTAGCGGGGCCAGGGGAGCAGTACTTC
>-|TRBV29-1|TRBJ1-1|-
CSDGNTEAFF
TGCAGCGATGGGAACACTGAAGCTTTCTTT
>-|TRBV6-2/TRBV6-3|TRBJ2-6|-
CASSWDSGANVLTF
TGTGCCAGCAGTTGGGACTCTGGGGCCAACGTCCTGACTTTC
>-|TRBV4-1|TRBJ1-1|-
CASSHLRGNTEAFF
TGCGCCAGCAGCCACCTAAGGGGGAACACTGAAGCTTTCTTT
>-|TRBV7-9|TRBJ2-1|-
CASSHEGAGREQFF
TGTGCCAGCAGCCATGAAGGGGCAGGGCGTGAGCAGTTCTTC
>TRBD2|TRBV12-3/TRBV12-4|TRBJ2-4|-
CASSPSGGAKNIQYF
TGTGCCAGCAGTCCTAGCGGGGGTGCCAAAAACATTCAGTACTTC
>TRBD2|TRBV20-1|TRBJ2-5|-
CSARGLAEVKETQYF
TGCAGTGCTAGAGGGCTAGCGGAAGTTAAAGAGACCCAGTACTTC